This TCR beta chain was identified in a study of shared clonotypes between healthy human individuals. Authors' processing steps: ImmunoSEQ junction-only sequences lacked quality scores, so their filtering differed. Profiling relied on immunoSEQ multiplex PCR, and the TCRdb table lists in-frame clones only, not all of them. That table furnishes V, J and clone size, whereas the DNA furnished D and trimming. The sample carries 2 million to 2.5 million clones, roughly 92% recorded once. This CDR3 is built from 14 residues. Deletions cut 3 bases from V and 0 bases from J, with 7 bases between. Per germline, CDR1 SGHNT and CDR2 YYREEE (reference sequence).

J is TRBJ2-1 and V is TRBV5-4; D unresolved. The specimen was naive CD4+ T cells from PBMCs. The subset was: CD45RA+ positively selected. The receptor comes from a man between 18 and 29 years old in good health. Some clones in this sample may be carry-over from other donors' samples. This CDR3 is CASSYTSSYNEQFF. The CDR3 DNA follows: TGTGCCAGCAGCTATACGAGCTCCTACAATGAGCAGTTCTTC.